These 31 T cell receptor beta chains were sequenced from one sample in a study of blood T cell repertoires in COVID-19 (dated by TCRdb to the early 2020s). Library construction relied on the immunoSEQ multiplex PCR assay. TCRdb re-hosts the immuneACCESS table, in-frame sequences only. Its copies lack some clones; in the studies checked, an unresolved V gene accounts for under half of them, and the cause for the rest is not known. The table for this sample lists some 300,000 clones; approximately 89% of them were counted only once. About 7% of the sample comes from the top ten. Specimen: peripheral blood. Receptor source: a woman aged 25 to 39 who had recovered from COVID-19.

The genes are TRBV7-8 and TRBJ1-1; the D gene is possibly TRBD1 (6 bases). The V end was cut by 0 bases, the J end by 6 bases, with 17 bases between. Germline lookup yields CDR1 SGHVS and CDR2 FQNEAQ. This CDR3 has 16 residues. The CDR3 loop reads CASSLALGRGVSEAFF. CDR3 DNA sequence: TGTGCCAGCAGCTTAGCGCTAGGGAGGGGGGTCTCTGAAGCTTTCTTT.

The rearrangement joins TRBV7-2 to TRBJ2-3; possibly TRBD2 for D (6 bases). This CDR3 has 15 residues. The germline V and J ends were trimmed by 4 bases and 3 bases, with 14 bases remaining between them. CDR1 is SGHTA, CDR2 FQGNSA, per germline. CDR3 DNA sequence: TGTGCCAGCAGCTGGACAAGGAGCGGGACAGATACGCAGTATTTT. Encoded protein: CASSWTRSGTDTQYF.

This chain links TRBV10-3 with TRBJ2-1, with 8 bases lining up with TRBD2. The junction had 5 bases not matched to a gene; V was cut back by 7 bases and J by 0 bases. Germline V gene lookup returns CDR1 ENHRY and CDR2 SYGVKD. CDR3 length equals 15 residues. CDR3 nucleotides: TGTGCCATCAATCAGCGGGAGAGCTCCTACAATGAGCAGTTCTTC. As protein: CAINQRESSYNEQFF.

This clone was picked up one time. The chain links TRBV3-1 (or the pseudogene TRBV3-2) to TRBJ1-1; a possible D gene is TRBD1 (6 bases). Trimming left V 4 bases short and J 4 bases short, with 16 bases between. From germline, CDR1 is LGHDT and CDR2 YNNKEL (reference sequence). The CDR3 is 15 amino acids. CDR3 region: CASSPRGQGTTEAFF. The CDR3 region has the DNA TGTGCCAGCAGCCCCCGAGGCCAGGGGACCACTGAAGCTTTCTTT.

This chain links TRBV5-6 with TRBJ2-7, with 8 nucleotides matching TRBD2. V shed 4 bases, J shed 11 bases, and the junction held 11 bases outside the gene matches. The CDR3 consists of 13 residues. Germline CDR1 SGHDT, CDR2 YYEEEE. CDR3 DNA sequence: TGTGCCAGCAGCCGGGAGGGCCATTCGAGGGAGTACTTC. Protein: CASSREGHSREYF.

Of note for this clone: A junction end diverges from the germline sequence, so it may reflect a read error. V is TRBV5-1 and J is TRBJ1-2; D may be TRBD1 (5 bases). CDR1 and CDR2 from the germline V gene are SGHRS and YFSETQ. There are 15 residues in the CDR3. CDR3 region: CASSSFVGGNHGYTF. The CDR3, as DNA: TGCGCCAGCAGCTCCTTCGTGGGGGGTAACCATGGCTACACCTTC.

The chain links TRBV9 to TRBJ2-7, with TRBD2 identical over 10 bases. The length of the CDR3 is 16 residues. Germline lookup yields CDR1 SGDLS and CDR2 YYNGEE. V lost 0 bases, J lost 1 base, and 4 bases stayed unmatched. The CDR3 DNA follows: TGTGCCAGCAGCGTAGGCGCTAGCGGGGGTTCCTACGAGCAGTACTTC. It encodes CASSVGASGGSYEQYF.

The chain recombines TRBV27 with TRBJ2-6; tentative D call: TRBD2 (5 bases). This CDR3 region has 15 residues. Trimming took off 2 bases at V and 0 bases at J, with 5 bases between the two ends. Germline V gene sequence: CDR1 MNHEY, CDR2 SMNVEV (reference sequence). This chain's CDR3 is CASSLGSSGANVLTF. CDR3 sequence (DNA): TGTGCCAGCAGTTTAGGGAGCTCTGGGGCCAACGTCCTGACTTTC.

This clone showed up just a few times. The V gene is TRBV12-3 or TRBV12-4, the J gene TRBJ1-1; tentative D call: TRBD1 (6 bases). The CDR3 extends over 12 amino acids. V was shortened by 7 bases and J by 6 bases, with 12 bases between the two germline ends. This chain's CDR3 is CASKTGWPEAFF. CDR3 bases: TGTGCCAGCAAAACAGGGTGGCCTGAAGCTTTCTTT.

The gene calls are TRBV12-3 or TRBV12-4 and TRBJ2-1, with 10 bases fitting TRBD1. The CDR3 sequence is 13 residues long. Trimming removed 5 bases from V and 11 bases from J; junction bases left unmatched: 6. The DNA of the CDR3 is TGTGCCAGCAGTCCCGGGACAGGGGCAAAGCAGTTCTTC. Translation gives CASSPGTGAKQFF.

This clone occurred once. This sequence joins TRBV18 and TRBJ1-2; a possible D gene is TRBD1 (6 bases). V was cut by 0 bases and J by 6 bases, with 14 bases left in between. Germline lookup yields CDR1 KGHSH and CDR2 LQKENI. This CDR3 has 15 residues. Here the CDR3 reads CASSPPMGRGDGYTF. CDR3 nucleotide sequence: TGTGCCAGCTCACCACCGATGGGCAGGGGAGATGGCTACACCTTC.

This clone appeared a few times. The rearrangement joins TRBV28 to TRBJ1-1; perhaps TRBD1 as D (6 bases). Germline V gene sequence: CDR1 MDHEN, CDR2 SYDVKM. The length of the CDR3 is 15 residues. V lost 5 bases and J 1 base, leaving 14 bases between the germline ends. The CDR3 here is CASSIGGAGNTEAFF. The CDR3, as DNA: TGTGCCAGCAGTATCGGGGGGGCTGGGAACACTGAAGCTTTCTTT. The full variable domain, in which reference TRBV28 and TRBJ1-1 provide the parts outside the CDR3, is DVKVTQSSRYLVKRTGEKVFLECVQDMDHENMFWYRQDPGLGLRLIYFSYDVKMKEKGDIPEGYSVSREKKERFSLILESASTNQTSMYLCASSIGGAGNTEAFFGQGTRLTVV.

In its sample, this clone was seen a few times. This sequence joins TRBV3-1 (or the pseudogene TRBV3-2) and TRBJ1-1; maybe TRBD1 (6 bases). The germline V gene has CDR1 LGHDT and CDR2 YNNKEL (reference sequence). Trimming removed 0 bases from V and 11 bases from J, with 16 bases in between. The CDR3 extends over 14 amino acids. The CDR3, as DNA: TGTGCCAGCAGCCAAGATTTGGCAGGGGTTGACGCTTTCTTT. This translates into CASSQDLAGVDAFF.

The V gene is TRBV2, the J gene TRBJ1-6; TRBD1 agrees at 7 bases. CDR1 is SNHLY and CDR2 is FYNNEI in the germline V gene. CDR3 length equals 15 residues. V trimming: 6 bases; J trimming: 7 bases; junction bases outside the gene matches: 9. In nucleotides, the CDR3 is TGTGCCAGCAGCCGAATGGGACAGATGAATTCACCCCTCCACTTT. Translating gives CASSRMGQMNSPLHF.

The chain employs TRBV20-1 and TRBJ1-2, with D uncertain. Trimming cost V 3 bases and J 8 bases, with 7 bases left between them. The CDR3 consists of 10 residues. The germline V gene encodes CDR1 DFQATT and CDR2 SNEGSKA (reference sequence). CDR3 nucleotides: TGCAGTGCTAGCGGGGTAGGCTACACCTTC. Residues: CSASGVGYTF.

This chain uses TRBV9 with TRBJ2-3; D possibly corresponds to TRBD2 (5 bases). V lost 2 bases and J lost 4, with 14 bases in between. The CDR3 sequence is 15 residues long. Germline V gene data show CDR1 as SGDLS and CDR2 as YYNGEE. Here the CDR3 reads CASSVGLARPDTQYF. For the CDR3, the DNA is TGTGCCAGCAGCGTGGGCCTAGCCCGCCCAGATACGCAGTATTTT.

The chain is built from TRBV18 and TRBJ1-4; D gene ambiguous. Per germline, CDR1 KGHSH and CDR2 LQKENI. V was pared by 1 base and J by 8 bases, with 14 bases between. This CDR3 spans 15 amino acids. The CDR3 here is CASSPQAPDREKLFF. CDR3 bases: TGTGCCAGCTCACCACAAGCCCCCGATAGAGAAAAACTGTTTTTT. Full variable domain (rest looked up from reference TRBV18 and TRBJ1-4): NAGVMQNPRHLVRRRGQEARLRCSPMKGHSHVYWYRQLPEEGLKFMVYLQKENIIDESGMPKERFSAEFPKEGPSILRIQQVVRGDSAAYFCASSPQAPDREKLFFGSGTQLSVL.

V is TRBV27 and J is TRBJ1-1; the match to TRBD1 covers 8 bases. Germline-derived CDR1 and CDR2 are MNHEY and SMNVEV (reference sequence). V trimming: 5 bases; J trimming: 5 bases; junction bases outside the gene matches: 13. The CDR3 length is 16 residues. This CDR3 is CASSPRQGPPTTEAFF. The DNA for the CDR3 is TGTGCCAGCAGTCCGCGACAGGGGCCGCCGACTACTGAAGCTTTCTTT.

The table lists this clone with a few counts. Other nucleotide sequences in the sample specify the same CDR3. The chain links TRBV5-1 to TRBJ2-7; 11 nucleotides match TRBD2. The germline gives CDR1 SGHRS, CDR2 YFSETQ. Trimming removed 4 bases from V and 2 bases from J; junction bases left unmatched: 2. CDR3 length: 14 amino acids. The CDR3 DNA sequence: TGCGCCAGCAGCCTAGCGGGGGGCCCCTACGAGCAGTACTTC. Its protein product is CASSLAGGPYEQYF.

The V gene is TRBV9, the J gene TRBJ2-3, with D unresolved. This CDR3 is built from 14 residues. Trimming removed 4 bases at V and 0 bases at J, with 9 bases between. Per the germline V gene, CDR1 is SGDLS and CDR2 is YYNGEE. The CDR3 region has the DNA TGTGCCAGCAGCCCCCAGACTAGCACAGATACGCAGTATTTT. This sequence encodes CASSPQTSTDTQYF.

V and J are TRBV7-8 and TRBJ1-2; D gene uncertain. This CDR3 region has 12 residues. V lost 3 bases and J lost 8, with 10 bases in between. CDR1 is SGHVS and CDR2 is FQNEAQ in the germline V gene. The CDR3 DNA is TGTGCCAGCAGCTTGAATAGCCTGGGCTACACCTTC. It encodes CASSLNSLGYTF.

As for this clone: Within the sample, other DNA sequences also encode this same CDR3. This chain joins TRBV27 and TRBJ2-5; perhaps TRBD1 as D (5 bases). Trimming left V 5 bases short and J 2 bases short, with 9 bases between. This CDR3 is built from 13 residues. CDR1 and CDR2 (germline): MNHEY, SMNVEV (reference sequence). CDR3 nucleotides: TGTGCCAGCAGTCTAAGACAGCAAGAGACCCAGTACTTC. This translates into CASSLRQQETQYF.

This chain joins TRBV7-9 and TRBJ1-1, with 8 positions matching TRBD1. Germline CDR1 reads SEHNR; CDR2 reads FQNEAQ (reference sequence). The CDR3 contains 15 residues. Trimming took 5 bases from V and 2 from J; bases not matched to a gene: 7. This chain's CDR3 is CASSAPDRANTEAFF. DNA for the CDR3: TGTGCCAGCAGCGCACCGGACAGGGCAAACACTGAAGCTTTCTTT.

The chain carries TRBV24-1 and TRBJ2-1; 7 nucleotides agree with TRBD1. Per the germline V gene, CDR1 is KGHDR and CDR2 is SFDVKD. This CDR3 region has 12 residues. The V and J ends lost 1 base and 13 bases, in that order; junction bases with no gene match: 3. For the CDR3, the DNA is TGTGCCACCAGTGATTTCGGGACAGACCAGTTCTTC. Amino acid sequence: CATSDFGTDQFF.

On this clone itself: Other DNA sequences in the sample encode the same CDR3. The V and J genes are TRBV28 and TRBJ1-2, with D hard to call. Germline V gene sequence: CDR1 MDHEN, CDR2 SYDVKM. Trimming shortened V by 3 bases and J by 8 bases, and 7 bases separated the two germline ends. The CDR3 is 11 residues long. The CDR3 DNA follows: TGTGCCAGCAGTTTTACGGGGGGCTACACCTTC. Amino acids: CASSFTGGYTF.

The chain recombines TRBV13 with TRBJ1-5; no reliable D call. The CDR3 extends over 16 amino acids. Per germline, CDR1 PRHDT and CDR2 FYEKMQ (reference sequence). V shed 3 bases and J shed 2 bases, with 14 bases lying between them. The CDR3: CASSFRESGGNQPQHF. CDR3 DNA sequence: TGTGCCAGCAGCTTTCGGGAGTCAGGTGGCAATCAGCCCCAGCATTTT.

This chain links TRBV6-5 with TRBJ2-1; TRBD2 matches at 11 bases. The CDR3 length is 15 residues. Per the germline V gene, CDR1 is MNHEY and CDR2 is SVGAGI. The V segment lost 6 bases and the J segment 8 bases; nucleotides outside the gene matches: 9. The CDR3 reads CASSPRPSGGHEQFF. The CDR3, as DNA: TGTGCCAGCAGCCCACGCCCTAGCGGGGGGCATGAGCAGTTCTTC.

The J gene is TRBJ2-5, the V gene TRBV5-5, with 11 nucleotides matching TRBD1. This CDR3 contains 14 residues. Germline CDR1 reads SGHKS; CDR2 reads YYEKEE (reference sequence). Trimming cost V 7 bases and J 2 bases; bases outside gene matches: 4. As DNA, the CDR3 is TGTGCCAGCCGGACAGGGGGCCCACAAGAGACCCAGTACTTC. It specifies CASRTGGPQETQYF.

The chain joins TRBV7-3 to TRBJ1-5; TRBD1 is a possible D gene (5 bases). Germline V lookup: CDR1 SGHTA, CDR2 FQGTGA. Trimming cost V 2 bases and J 4 bases, with 12 bases left between them. CDR3 length: 15 residues. The CDR3 coding sequence is TGTGCCAGCAGCTTAGAGGAGGGGAGGAATCAGCCCCAGCATTTT. Encoded protein: CASSLEEGRNQPQHF.

This rearrangement joins TRBV5-1 to TRBJ2-1, with TRBD2 matching 12 bases. The junction had 12 bases not matched to a gene; V was cut back by 4 bases and J by 4 bases. The V gene's germline CDR1 is SGHRS and CDR2 YFSETQ. The CDR3 consists of 18 residues. In DNA, the CDR3 is TGCGCCAGCAGCCCTGGGCCGACTAGCGGGGGCCTATACAATGAGCAGTTCTTC. Its translation is CASSPGPTSGGLYNEQFF. Complete variable domain (other parts from reference TRBV5-1 and TRBJ2-1): KAGVTQTPRYLIKTRGQQVTLSCSPISGHRSVSWYQQTPGQGLQFLFEYFSETQRNKGNFPGRFSGRQFSNSRSEMNVSTLELGDSALYLCASSPGPTSGGLYNEQFFGPGTRLTVL.

This rearrangement joins TRBV27 to TRBJ1-1; 8 nucleotides match TRBD1. Germline assignment: CDR1 MNHEY and CDR2 SMNVEV (reference sequence). CDR3 length: 15 residues. The J segment lost 6 bases and the V segment lost 4 bases, leaving 10 bases of the junction unmatched. In nucleotides, the CDR3 is TGTGCCAGCAGTTCCGGGACAGGTAGTAACCCTGAAGCTTTCTTT. Its translation is CASSSGTGSNPEAFF.